This T cell receptor (beta chain) was observed in a study of monozygotic twins with inflammatory bowel disease. Two nested PCRs, of about 16 and 10 cycles, processed TCRalpha and TCRbeta cDNA. For each CDR3 protein, TCRdb gives one entry from its re-call of the 5' RACE reads, without DNA. This sample's table reports about 380,000 distinct CDR3 sequences. Blood was drawn once per donor, and each sample measured 2 to 3 ml. Study-level findings and limits: Patients with IBD had less TCRbeta diversity (inverse Simpson) than their healthy co-twins.

About this clonotype: Its antigen is currently unknown.

Germline V CDR1 and CDR2: DFQATT, SNEGSKA (reference sequence). This CDR3 region has 15 residues. The chain couples TRBV20-1 to TRBJ2-1; TCRdb selects TRBD2, and the lack of DNA leaves this call unchecked. The source material was blood. The TCR comes from a human donor with ulcerative colitis or Crohn's disease, or a healthy co-twin of an affected twin (not recorded which). The CDR3: CSASLLGSSLNEQFF.